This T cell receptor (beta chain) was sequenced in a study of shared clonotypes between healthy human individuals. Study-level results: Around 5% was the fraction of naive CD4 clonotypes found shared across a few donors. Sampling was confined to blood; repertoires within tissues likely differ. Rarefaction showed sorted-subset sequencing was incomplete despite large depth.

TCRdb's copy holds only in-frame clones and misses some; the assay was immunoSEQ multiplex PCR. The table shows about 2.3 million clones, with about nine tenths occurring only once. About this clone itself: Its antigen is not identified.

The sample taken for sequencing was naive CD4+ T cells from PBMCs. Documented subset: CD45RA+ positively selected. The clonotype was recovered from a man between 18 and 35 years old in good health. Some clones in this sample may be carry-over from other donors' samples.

In DNA form, the CDR3 reads TGCAGCGCCATGTCTAGCGTATACAATGAGCAGTTCTTC. It encodes CSAMSSVYNEQFF. This chain links TRBV29-1 with TRBJ2-1; a weak D match, TRBD2 (6 bases). This CDR3 comprises 13 residues. Germline assignment: CDR1 SQVTM and CDR2 ANQGSEA. Between the trimmed V and J ends, which lost 7 bases and 4 bases, there was a span of 14 bases.